These T cell receptor beta chains were read from a single sample in a study of blood T cell repertoires in COVID-19. Generated by immunoSEQ multiplex PCR, the TCRdb table keeps only in-frame clones and is missing some. The sample has nearly 350,000 clones, 83% seen once; the top ten hold almost 3%. The specimen sequenced was peripheral blood. The receptors were gathered from a man aged 25 to 45 with active or convalescent COVID-19. Each CDR3 is given with its conserved first and last residue. The order of the fields is D gene, J gene, V gene, clone size, CDR3 protein, CDR3 DNA. D genes are given only for firm matches. Only some rows state a clone size, as once, few, many or a class for expanded clones.

.	TRBJ2-5	TRBV5-1	.	CASSLGRAVIETQYF	TGCGCCAGCAGCTTGGGCAGGGCTGTGATAGAGACCCAGTACTTC
.	TRBJ2-7	TRBV3-1/TRBV3-2	few	CASSLQTEQYF	TGTGCCAGCAGCCTACAAACCGAGCAGTACTTC
.	TRBJ2-7	TRBV4-2	.	CASSQRLVHEQYF	TGTGCCAGCAGCCAACGACTAGTCCACGAGCAGTACTTC
.	TRBJ2-6	TRBV5-4	few	CASFGQTHSGANVLTF	TGTGCCAGCTTCGGACAGACTCACTCTGGGGCCAACGTCCTGACTTTC
TRBD2	TRBJ2-1	TRBV19	.	CASSVAGTGNEQFF	TGTGCCAGTAGTGTAGCGGGTACCGGCAATGAGCAGTTCTTC
.	TRBJ1-5	TRBV19	.	CASRERGGNQPQHF	TGTGCCAGTAGGGAAAGGGGCGGTAATCAGCCCCAGCATTTT
.	TRBJ1-1	TRBV11-1	.	CASSLMSLSPEAFF	TGTGCCAGCAGCTTAATGAGTCTGAGCCCTGAAGCTTTCTTT
.	TRBJ2-3	TRBV7-2	.	CASSLVGPGLKDTQYF	TGTGCCAGCAGCTTAGTGGGGCCAGGGTTGAAAGATACGCAGTATTTT
.	TRBJ1-1	TRBV5-4	.	CASSLTGTNTEAFF	TGTGCCAGCAGCTTGACAGGAACGAACACTGAAGCTTTCTTT
TRBD1	TRBJ2-3	TRBV18	.	CASSPPGTASTDTQYF	TGTGCCAGCTCACCACCAGGGACAGCTAGCACAGATACGCAGTATTTT
.	TRBJ1-1	TRBV19	.	CASSSRAFGEAFF	TGTGCCAGTAGTTCCAGGGCTTTTGGTGAAGCTTTCTTT
TRBD2	TRBJ2-1	TRBV4-2	.	CASSTGLAGTYEQFF	TGTGCCAGCAGCACCGGACTAGCGGGTACATATGAGCAGTTCTTC
.	TRBJ1-6	TRBV25-1	.	CASRHGGGQSPLHF	TGTGCCAGCAGACACGGGGGGGGGCAGTCACCCCTCCACTTT
.	TRBJ2-7	TRBV4-3	.	CASSRRDGVSYEQYF	TGCGCCAGCAGCCGGCGGGACGGAGTCTCCTACGAGCAGTACTTC
TRBD2	TRBJ2-1	TRBV25-1	.	CASRRTSVYNEQFF	TGTGCCAGCAGAAGGACTAGCGTCTACAATGAGCAGTTCTTC
.	TRBJ1-2	TRBV5-1	.	CASSLAETAGYTF	TGCGCCAGCAGCTTGGCGGAGACAGCGGGCTACACCTTC
TRBD2	TRBJ2-3	TRBV2	.	CASSSGTSNTQYF	TGTGCCAGCAGTTCCGGGACTAGTAATACGCAGTATTTT
TRBD2	TRBJ2-1	TRBV7-8	.	CASSLVVTSGSPSNEQFF	TGTGCCAGCAGCTTAGTTGTGACTAGCGGGAGCCCCTCCAATGAGCAGTTCTTC
TRBD1	TRBJ1-4	TRBV3-1/TRBV3-2	.	CASSLGGAWEKLFF	TGTGCCAGCAGCCTAGGGGGCGCCTGGGAAAAACTGTTTTTT
.	TRBJ2-2	TRBV5-1	.	CASSAGITNTGELFF	TGCGCCAGCAGCGCCGGGATAACAAACACCGGGGAGCTGTTTTTT
TRBD1	TRBJ1-1	TRBV6-4	.	CASSPTGANTEAFF	TGTGCCAGCAGTCCCACAGGGGCGAACACTGAAGCTTTCTTT
TRBD1	TRBJ1-5	TRBV7-9	few	CASSLAFGDRDNQPQHF	TGTGCCAGCAGCTTAGCTTTCGGGGACAGGGACAATCAGCCCCAGCATTTT
.	TRBJ2-3	TRBV5-6	.	CASSFGWGETDTQYF	TGTGCCAGCAGCTTCGGTTGGGGGGAAACAGATACGCAGTATTTT
.	TRBJ1-3	TRBV4-1	.	CASSPRVNGNTIYF	TGCGCCAGCAGCCCGAGGGTAAACGGAAACACCATATATTTT
.	TRBJ2-1	TRBV4-1	.	CASSQVLAVPFF	TGCGCCAGCAGCCAAGTCCTAGCAGTCCCGTTCTTC
TRBD2	TRBJ2-2	TRBV5-1	.	CASSPLVGGNDGELFF	TGCGCCAGCAGCCCCCTCGTGGGGGGGAATGACGGGGAGCTGTTTTTT
TRBD2	TRBJ2-7	TRBV4-2	.	CASSQQRGATAYEQYF	TGTGCCAGCAGCCAACAGCGGGGGGCAACCGCCTACGAGCAGTACTTC